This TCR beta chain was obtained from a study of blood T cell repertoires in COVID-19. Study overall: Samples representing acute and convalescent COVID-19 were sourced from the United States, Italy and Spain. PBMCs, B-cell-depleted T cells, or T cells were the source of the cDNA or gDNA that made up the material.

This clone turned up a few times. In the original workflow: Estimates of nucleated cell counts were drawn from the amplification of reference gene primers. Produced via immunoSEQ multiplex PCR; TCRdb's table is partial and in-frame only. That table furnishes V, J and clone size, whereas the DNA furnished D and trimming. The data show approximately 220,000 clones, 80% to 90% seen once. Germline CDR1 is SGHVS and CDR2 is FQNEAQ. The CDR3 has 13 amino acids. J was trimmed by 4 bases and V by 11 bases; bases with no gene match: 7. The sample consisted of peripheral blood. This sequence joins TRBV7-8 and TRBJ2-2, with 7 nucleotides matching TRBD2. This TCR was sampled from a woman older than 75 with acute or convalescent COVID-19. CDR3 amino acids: CAGGGAGTGELFF. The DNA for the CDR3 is TGTGCCGGCGGGGGAGCGGGCACCGGGGAGCTGTTTTTT.